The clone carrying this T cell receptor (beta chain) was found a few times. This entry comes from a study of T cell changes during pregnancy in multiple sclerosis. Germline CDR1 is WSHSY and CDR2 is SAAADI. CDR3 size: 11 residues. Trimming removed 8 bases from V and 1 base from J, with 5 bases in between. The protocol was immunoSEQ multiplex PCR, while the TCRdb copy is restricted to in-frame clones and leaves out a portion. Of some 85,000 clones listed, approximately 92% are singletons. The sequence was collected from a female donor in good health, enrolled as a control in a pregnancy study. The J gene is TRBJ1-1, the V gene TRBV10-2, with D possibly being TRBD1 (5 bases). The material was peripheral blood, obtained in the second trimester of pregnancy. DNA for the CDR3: TGCGCCAGCGGACAGAACACTGAAGCTTTCTTT. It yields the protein CASGQNTEAFF.